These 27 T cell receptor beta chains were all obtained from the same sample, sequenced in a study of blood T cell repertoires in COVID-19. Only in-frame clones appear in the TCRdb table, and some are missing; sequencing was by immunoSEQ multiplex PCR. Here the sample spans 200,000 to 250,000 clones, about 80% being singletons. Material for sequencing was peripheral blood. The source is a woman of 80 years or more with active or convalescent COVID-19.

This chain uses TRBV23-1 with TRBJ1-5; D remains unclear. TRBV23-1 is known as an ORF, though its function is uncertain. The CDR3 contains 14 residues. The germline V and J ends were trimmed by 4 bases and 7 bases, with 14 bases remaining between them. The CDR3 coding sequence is TGCGCCAGCAGTCCGTCCCAGACCAGGCAGCCCCAGCATTTT. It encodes CASSPSQTRQPQHF.

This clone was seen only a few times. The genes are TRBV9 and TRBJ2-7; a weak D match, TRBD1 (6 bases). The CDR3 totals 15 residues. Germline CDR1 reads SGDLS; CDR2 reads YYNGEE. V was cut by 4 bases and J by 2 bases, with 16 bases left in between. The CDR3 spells CASSRGAGATYEQYF. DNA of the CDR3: TGTGCCAGCAGCCGTGGGGCAGGGGCAACCTACGAGCAGTACTTC.

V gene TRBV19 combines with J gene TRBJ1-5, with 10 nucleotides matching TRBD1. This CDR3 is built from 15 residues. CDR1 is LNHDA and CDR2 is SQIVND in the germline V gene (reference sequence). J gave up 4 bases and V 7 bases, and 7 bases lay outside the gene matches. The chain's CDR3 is CASNADRGPNQPQHF. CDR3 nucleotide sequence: TGTGCCAGTAACGCCGACAGGGGGCCTAATCAGCCCCAGCATTTT.

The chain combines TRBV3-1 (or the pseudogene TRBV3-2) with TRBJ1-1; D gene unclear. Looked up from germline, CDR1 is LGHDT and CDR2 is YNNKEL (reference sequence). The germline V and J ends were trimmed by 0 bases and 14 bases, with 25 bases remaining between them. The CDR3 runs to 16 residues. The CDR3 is CASSQEGLDRPGRVFF. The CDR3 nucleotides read TGTGCCAGCAGCCAAGAAGGGCTTGACCGGCCTGGGAGAGTCTTCTTT.

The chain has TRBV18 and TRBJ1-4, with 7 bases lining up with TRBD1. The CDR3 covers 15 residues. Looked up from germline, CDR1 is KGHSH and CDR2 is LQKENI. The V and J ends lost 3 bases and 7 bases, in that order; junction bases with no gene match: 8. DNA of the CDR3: TGTGCCAGCTCACCCGGGACAGCCAGTCGTGAAAAACTGTTTTTT. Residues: CASSPGTASREKLFF.

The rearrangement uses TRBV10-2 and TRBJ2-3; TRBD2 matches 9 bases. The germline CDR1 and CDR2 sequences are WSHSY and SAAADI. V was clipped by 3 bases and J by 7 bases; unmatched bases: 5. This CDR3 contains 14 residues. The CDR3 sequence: CASSEVAGDYTQYF. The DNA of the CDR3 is TGCGCCAGCAGTGAAGTAGCGGGAGATTATACGCAGTATTTT.

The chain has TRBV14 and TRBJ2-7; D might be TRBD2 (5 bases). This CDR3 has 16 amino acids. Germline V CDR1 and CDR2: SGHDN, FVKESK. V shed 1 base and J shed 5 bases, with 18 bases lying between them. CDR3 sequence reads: CASSQARATRRDEQYF. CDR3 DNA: TGTGCCAGCAGCCAAGCGAGGGCCACCCGGAGAGACGAGCAGTACTTC.

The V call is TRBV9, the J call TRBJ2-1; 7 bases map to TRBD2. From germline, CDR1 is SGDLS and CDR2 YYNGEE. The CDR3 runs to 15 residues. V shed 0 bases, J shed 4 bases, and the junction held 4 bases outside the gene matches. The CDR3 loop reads CASSVVSSGYNEQFF. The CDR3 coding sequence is TGTGCCAGCAGCGTAGTGTCTAGCGGATACAATGAGCAGTTCTTC.

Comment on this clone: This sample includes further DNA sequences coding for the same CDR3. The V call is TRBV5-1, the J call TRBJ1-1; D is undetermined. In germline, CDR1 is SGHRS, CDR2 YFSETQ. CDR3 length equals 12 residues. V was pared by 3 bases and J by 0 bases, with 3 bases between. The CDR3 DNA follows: TGCGCCAGCAGCTCAGTGAACACTGAAGCTTTCTTT. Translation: CASSSVNTEAFF.

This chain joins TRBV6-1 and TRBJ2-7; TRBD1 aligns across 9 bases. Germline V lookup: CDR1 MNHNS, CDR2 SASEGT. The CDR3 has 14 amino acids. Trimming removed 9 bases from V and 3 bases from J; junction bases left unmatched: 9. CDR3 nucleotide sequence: TGTGCCAGTAGAATACAGGGGGCGAGCTACGAGCAGTACTTC. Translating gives CASRIQGASYEQYF.

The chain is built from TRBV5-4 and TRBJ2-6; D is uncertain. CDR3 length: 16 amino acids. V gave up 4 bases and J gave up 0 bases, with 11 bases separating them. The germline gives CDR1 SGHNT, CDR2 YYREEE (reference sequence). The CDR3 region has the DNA TGTGCCAGCAGCAACCGTCTAAGCTCTGGGGCCAACGTCCTGACTTTC. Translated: CASSNRLSSGANVLTF.

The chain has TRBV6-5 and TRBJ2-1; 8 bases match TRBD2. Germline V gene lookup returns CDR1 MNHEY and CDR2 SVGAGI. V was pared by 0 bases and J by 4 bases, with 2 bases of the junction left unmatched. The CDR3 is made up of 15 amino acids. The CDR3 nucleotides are TGTGCCAGCAGTTACTCCAGCGGGGGATACAATGAGCAGTTCTTC. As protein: CASSYSSGGYNEQFF.

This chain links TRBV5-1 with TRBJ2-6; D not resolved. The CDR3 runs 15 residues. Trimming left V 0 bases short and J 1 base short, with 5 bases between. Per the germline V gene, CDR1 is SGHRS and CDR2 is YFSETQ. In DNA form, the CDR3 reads TGCGCCAGCAGCTTGGCCAATTCTGGGGCCAACGTCCTGACTTTC. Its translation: CASSLANSGANVLTF.

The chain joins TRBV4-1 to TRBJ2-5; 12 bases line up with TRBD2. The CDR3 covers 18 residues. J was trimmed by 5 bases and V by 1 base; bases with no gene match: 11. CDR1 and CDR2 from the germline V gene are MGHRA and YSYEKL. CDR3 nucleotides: TGCGCCAGCAGCCAAGGGGGACTAGCGGGTCAGGCGGGGGAGACCCAGTACTTC. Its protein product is CASSQGGLAGQAGETQYF.

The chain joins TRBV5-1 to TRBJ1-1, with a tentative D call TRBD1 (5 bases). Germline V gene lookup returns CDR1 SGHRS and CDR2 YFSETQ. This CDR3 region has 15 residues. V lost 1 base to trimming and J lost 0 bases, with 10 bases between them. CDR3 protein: CASSLIAGMNTEAFF. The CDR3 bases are TGCGCCAGCAGCTTGATTGCAGGGATGAACACTGAAGCTTTCTTT.

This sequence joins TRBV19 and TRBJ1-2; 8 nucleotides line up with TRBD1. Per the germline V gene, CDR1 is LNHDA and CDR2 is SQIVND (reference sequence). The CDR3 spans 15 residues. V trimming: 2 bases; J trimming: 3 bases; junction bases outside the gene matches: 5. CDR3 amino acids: CASSISQGADYGYTF. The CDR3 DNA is TGTGCCAGTAGTATATCGCAGGGGGCAGACTATGGCTACACCTTC.

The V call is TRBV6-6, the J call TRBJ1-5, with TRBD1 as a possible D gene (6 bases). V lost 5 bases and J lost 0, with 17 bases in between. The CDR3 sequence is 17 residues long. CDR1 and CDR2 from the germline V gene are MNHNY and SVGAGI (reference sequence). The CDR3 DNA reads TGTGCCAGCAGTCGACCAACAGGGATAAATAGCAATCAGCCCCAGCATTTT. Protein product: CASSRPTGINSNQPQHF.

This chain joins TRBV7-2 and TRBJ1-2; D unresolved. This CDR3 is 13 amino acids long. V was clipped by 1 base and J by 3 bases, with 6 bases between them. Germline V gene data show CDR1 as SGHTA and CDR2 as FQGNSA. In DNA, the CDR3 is TGTGCCAGCAGCTTAGTCGGGTACTATGGCTACACCTTC. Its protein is CASSLVGYYGYTF. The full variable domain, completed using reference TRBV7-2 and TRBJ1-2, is GAGVSQSPSNKVTEKGKDVELRCDPISGHTALYWYRQSLGQGLEFLIYFQGNSAPDKSGLPSDRFSAERTGGSVSTLTIQRTQQEDSAVYLCASSLVGYYGYTFGSGTRLTVV.

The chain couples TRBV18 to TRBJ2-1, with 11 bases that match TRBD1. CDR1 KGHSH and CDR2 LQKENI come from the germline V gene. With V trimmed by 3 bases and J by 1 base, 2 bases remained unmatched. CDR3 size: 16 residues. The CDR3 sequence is CASSPDRGPSYNEQFF. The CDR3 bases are TGTGCCAGCTCACCGGACAGGGGGCCATCCTACAATGAGCAGTTCTTC.

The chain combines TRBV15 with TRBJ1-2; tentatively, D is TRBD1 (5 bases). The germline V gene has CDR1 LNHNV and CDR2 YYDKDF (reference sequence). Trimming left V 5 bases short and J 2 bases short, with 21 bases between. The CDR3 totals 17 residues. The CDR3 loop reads CATSATNAEGMNYGYTF. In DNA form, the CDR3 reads TGTGCCACCAGCGCGACAAACGCGGAGGGGATGAACTATGGCTACACCTTC.

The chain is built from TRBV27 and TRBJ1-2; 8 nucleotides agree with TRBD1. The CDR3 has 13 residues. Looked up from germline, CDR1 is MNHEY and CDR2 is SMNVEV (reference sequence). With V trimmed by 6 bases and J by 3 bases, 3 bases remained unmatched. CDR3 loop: CASSKQGDYGYTF. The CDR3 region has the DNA TGTGCCAGCAGCAAACAGGGGGACTATGGCTACACCTTC.

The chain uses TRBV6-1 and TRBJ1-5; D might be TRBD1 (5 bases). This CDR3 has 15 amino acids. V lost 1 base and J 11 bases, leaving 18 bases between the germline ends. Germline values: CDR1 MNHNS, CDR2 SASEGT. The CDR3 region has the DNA TGTGCCAGCAGTGAAGGTGCAGGGAATGAATTGGCCCAGCATTTT. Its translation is CASSEGAGNELAQHF.

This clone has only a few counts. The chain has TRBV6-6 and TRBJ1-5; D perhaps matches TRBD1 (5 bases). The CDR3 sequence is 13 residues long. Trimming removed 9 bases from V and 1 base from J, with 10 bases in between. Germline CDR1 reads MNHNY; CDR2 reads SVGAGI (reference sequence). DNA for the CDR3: TGTGCCAGTAGGAGGGACAGCAATCAGCCCCAGCATTTT. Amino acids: CASRRDSNQPQHF.

CDR3 sequence: CASSGGQGVSSRTDTQYF. CDR3 DNA: TGTGCCAGCAGTGGGGGACAGGGGGTCTCCTCTCGCACAGATACGCAGTATTTT. This chain connects TRBV6-1 to TRBJ2-3; 11 nucleotides agree with TRBD1. Germline V gene data show CDR1 as MNHNS and CDR2 as SASEGT. This CDR3 region has 18 residues. Trimming removed 4 bases from V and 1 base from J; junction bases left unmatched: 10.

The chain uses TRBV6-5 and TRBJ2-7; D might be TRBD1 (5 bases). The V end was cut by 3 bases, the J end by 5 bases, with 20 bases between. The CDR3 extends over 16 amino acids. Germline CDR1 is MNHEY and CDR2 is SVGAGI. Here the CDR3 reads CASSYQGSKLLHEQYF. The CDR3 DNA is TGTGCCAGCAGTTATCAGGGTTCTAAATTGCTCCACGAGCAGTACTTC.

CDR3 sequence: CASSQGGLAALFGEQYF. Written as DNA, the CDR3 is TGTGCCAGCAGCCAAGGTGGGCTAGCGGCCCTTTTTGGCGAGCAGTACTTC. The chain carries TRBV3-1 (or the pseudogene TRBV3-2) and TRBJ2-7; the match to TRBD2 covers 7 bases. This CDR3 comprises 17 residues. Trimming took 1 base from V and 6 from J; bases not matched to a gene: 15. CDR1 and CDR2 (germline): LGHDT, YNNKEL (reference sequence).

CDR3 in DNA: TGTGCCAGCAGCTTAGGACAGGGAGCTCAGCCCCAGCATTTT. Encoded protein: CASSLGQGAQPQHF. V and J are TRBV7-9 and TRBJ1-5; 7 bases match TRBD1. The germline V gene encodes CDR1 SEHNR and CDR2 FQNEAQ (reference sequence). Trimming took 1 base from V and 6 from J; bases not matched to a gene: 3. The CDR3 runs to 14 residues.